The entry below gives a single TCR beta chain sequence along with its context. Cells defined as naive were viable CD3+CD4+ or CD3+CD8+ and CCR7+CD45RA+CD45RO-CD95-CD27+CD28+. This CDR3 comprises 13 residues. From germline, CDR1 is MNHEY and CDR2 SVGAGI. J was trimmed by 4 bases and V by 6 bases; bases with no gene match: 4. Repertoires were generated with immunoSEQ multiplex PCR, while TCRdb's copy carries only in-frame clones and drops some. The data show some 20,000 clones, with 95% to 98% seen just once and 0.15% to 0.2% held by the top ten. This record belongs to a study of T cells after posttransplantation cyclophosphamide.

The chain uses TRBV6-5 and TRBJ2-3; TRBD1 matches at 7 bases. The clonotype originates from a man aged 35-49 years in good health, CMV-negative, and a related stem cell transplant donor. The source material was naive CD4+ T cells sorted from PBMCs. CDR3 amino acids: CASRRGQPDTQYF. The CDR3 coding sequence is TGTGCCAGCAGAAGGGGACAGCCAGATACGCAGTATTTT.